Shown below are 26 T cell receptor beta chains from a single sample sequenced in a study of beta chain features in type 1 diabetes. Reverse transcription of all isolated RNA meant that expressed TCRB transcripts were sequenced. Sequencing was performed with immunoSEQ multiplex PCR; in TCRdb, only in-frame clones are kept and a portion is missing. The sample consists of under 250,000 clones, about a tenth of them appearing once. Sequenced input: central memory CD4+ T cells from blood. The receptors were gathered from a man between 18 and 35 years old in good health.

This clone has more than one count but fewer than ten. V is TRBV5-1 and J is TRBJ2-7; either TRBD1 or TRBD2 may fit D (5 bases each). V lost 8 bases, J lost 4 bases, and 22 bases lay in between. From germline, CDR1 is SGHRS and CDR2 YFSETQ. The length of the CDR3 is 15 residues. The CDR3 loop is CASTKDEGSRYEQYF. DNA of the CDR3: TGCGCCAGTACAAAGGATGAGGGGAGCCGGTACGAGCAGTACTTC.

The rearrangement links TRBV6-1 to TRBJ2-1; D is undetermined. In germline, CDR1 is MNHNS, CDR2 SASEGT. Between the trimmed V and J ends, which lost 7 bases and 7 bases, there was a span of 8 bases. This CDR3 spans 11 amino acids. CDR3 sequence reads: CASMVENEQFF. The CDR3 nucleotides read TGTGCCAGCATGGTTGAAAATGAGCAGTTCTTC.

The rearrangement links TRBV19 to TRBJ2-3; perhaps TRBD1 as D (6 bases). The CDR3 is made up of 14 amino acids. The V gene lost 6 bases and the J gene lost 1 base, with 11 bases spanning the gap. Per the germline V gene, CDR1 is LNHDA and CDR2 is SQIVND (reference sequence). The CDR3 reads CASRVQGGTDTQYF. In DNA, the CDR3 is TGTGCCAGTAGGGTACAGGGCGGCACAGATACGCAGTATTTT.

The CDR3 reads CASSSWTSGYNEQFF. The CDR3 DNA follows: TGTGCCAGCAGTTCCTGGACTAGCGGTTACAATGAGCAGTTCTTC. The chain has TRBV6-1 and TRBJ2-1, with TRBD2 matching 10 bases. CDR1 and CDR2 from the germline V gene are MNHNS and SASEGT. With 5 bases clipped from V and 4 bases from J, the junction kept 5 bases outside the gene matches. This CDR3 spans 15 amino acids.

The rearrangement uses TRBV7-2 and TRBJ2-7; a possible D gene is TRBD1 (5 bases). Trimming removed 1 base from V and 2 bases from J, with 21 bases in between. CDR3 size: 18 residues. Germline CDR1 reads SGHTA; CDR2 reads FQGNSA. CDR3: CASSLVDSDSIIPYEQYF. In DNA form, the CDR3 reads TGTGCCAGCAGCTTAGTCGACTCAGACAGCATCATCCCCTACGAGCAGTACTTC.

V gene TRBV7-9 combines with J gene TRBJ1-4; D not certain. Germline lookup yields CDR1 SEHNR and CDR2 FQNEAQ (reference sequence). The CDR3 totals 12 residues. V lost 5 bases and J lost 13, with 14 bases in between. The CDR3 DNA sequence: TGTGCCAGCAGCCCTGTTAATCGGCGACTGTTTTTT. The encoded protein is CASSPVNRRLFF.

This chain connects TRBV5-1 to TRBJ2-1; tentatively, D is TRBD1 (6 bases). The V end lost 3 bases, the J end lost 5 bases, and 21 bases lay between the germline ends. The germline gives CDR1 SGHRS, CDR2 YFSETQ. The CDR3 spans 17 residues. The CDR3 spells CASSSTYTGFQDNEQFF. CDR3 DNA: TGCGCCAGCAGCTCCACATATACAGGGTTTCAGGACAATGAGCAGTTCTTC.

Here the CDR3 reads CASSFGLAGDGEQYF. CDR3 sequence (DNA): TGTGCCAGCAGCTTCGGACTAGCGGGAGACGGCGAGCAGTACTTC. The rearrangement joins TRBV7-2 to TRBJ2-7; TRBD2 matches at 13 bases. Trimming at V came to 3 bases and at J to 6 bases, leaving 5 bases not matched to a gene. Germline CDR1 and CDR2: SGHTA and FQGNSA. The CDR3 has 15 residues.

The CDR3: CASSLRSGDEKLFF. The CDR3 DNA follows: TGCGCCAGCAGCTTGCGGTCAGGGGACGAAAAACTGTTTTTT. The chain combines TRBV5-1 with TRBJ1-4, with D possibly being TRBD1 (6 bases). This CDR3 has 14 amino acids. V was pared by 1 base and J by 8 bases, with 12 bases between. CDR1 and CDR2 (germline): SGHRS, YFSETQ. Based on the CDR3 plus reference TRBV5-1 and TRBJ1-4, the full variable domain is KAGVTQTPRYLIKTRGQQVTLSCSPISGHRSVSWYQQTPGQGLQFLFEYFSETQRNKGNFPGRFSGRQFSNSRSEMNVSTLELGDSALYLCASSLRSGDEKLFFGSGTQLSVL.

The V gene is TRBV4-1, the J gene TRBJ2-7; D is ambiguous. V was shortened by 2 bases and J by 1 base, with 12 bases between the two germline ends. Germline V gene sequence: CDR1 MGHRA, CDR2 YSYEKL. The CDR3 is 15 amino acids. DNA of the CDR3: TGCGCCAGCAGCCAACTTCAACTCGTATCCTACGAGCAGTACTTC. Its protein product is CASSQLQLVSYEQYF.

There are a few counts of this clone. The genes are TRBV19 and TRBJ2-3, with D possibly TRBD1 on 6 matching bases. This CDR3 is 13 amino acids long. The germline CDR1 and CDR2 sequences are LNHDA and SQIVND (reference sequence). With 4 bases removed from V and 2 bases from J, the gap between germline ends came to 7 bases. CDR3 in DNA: TGTGCCAGTAGTAGGGACATCACAGATACGCAGTATTTT. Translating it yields CASSRDITDTQYF. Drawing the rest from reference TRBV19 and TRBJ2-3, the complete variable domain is DGGITQSPKYLFRKEGQNVTLSCEQNLNHDAMYWYRQDPGQGLRLIYYSQIVNDFQKGDIAEGYSVSREKKESFPLTVTSAQKNPTAFYLCASSRDITDTQYFGPGTRLTVL.

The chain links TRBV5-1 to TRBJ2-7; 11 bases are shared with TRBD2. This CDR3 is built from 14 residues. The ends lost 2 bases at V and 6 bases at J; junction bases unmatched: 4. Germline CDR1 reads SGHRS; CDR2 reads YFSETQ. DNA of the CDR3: TGCGCCAGCAGCTTACTAGCGGGAGAAGCCGAGCAGTACTTC. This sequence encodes CASSLLAGEAEQYF.

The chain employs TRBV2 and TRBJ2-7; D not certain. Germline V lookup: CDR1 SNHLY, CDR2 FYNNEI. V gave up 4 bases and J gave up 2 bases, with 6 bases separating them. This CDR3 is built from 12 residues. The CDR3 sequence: CASSGVTYEQYF. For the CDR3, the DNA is TGTGCCAGCAGTGGAGTTACCTACGAGCAGTACTTC.

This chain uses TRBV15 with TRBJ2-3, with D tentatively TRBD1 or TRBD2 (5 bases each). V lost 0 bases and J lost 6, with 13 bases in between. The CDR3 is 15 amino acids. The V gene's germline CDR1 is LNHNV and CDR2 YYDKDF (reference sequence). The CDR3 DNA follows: TGTGCCACCAGCAGAGAGCCGGGACCATGGGATACGCAGTATTTT. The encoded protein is CATSREPGPWDTQYF.

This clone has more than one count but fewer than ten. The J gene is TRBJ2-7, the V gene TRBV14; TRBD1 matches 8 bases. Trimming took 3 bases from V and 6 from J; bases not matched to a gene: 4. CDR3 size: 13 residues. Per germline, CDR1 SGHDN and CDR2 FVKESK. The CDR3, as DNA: TGTGCCAGCAGCCACCCTACAGGGGGCGAGCAGTACTTC. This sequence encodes CASSHPTGGEQYF.

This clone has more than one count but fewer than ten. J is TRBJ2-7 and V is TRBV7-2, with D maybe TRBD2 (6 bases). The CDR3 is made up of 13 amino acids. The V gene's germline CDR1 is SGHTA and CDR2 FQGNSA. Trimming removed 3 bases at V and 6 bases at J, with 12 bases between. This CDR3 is CASSFAPSVEQYF. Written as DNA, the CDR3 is TGTGCCAGCAGCTTCGCCCCTAGCGTCGAGCAGTACTTC.

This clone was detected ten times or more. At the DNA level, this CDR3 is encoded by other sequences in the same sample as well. The CDR3 here is CSARLAYEQYF. The CDR3 bases are TGCAGTGCTCGACTAGCTTACGAGCAGTACTTC. J is TRBJ2-7 and V is TRBV20-1; TRBD2 matches at 7 bases. J was trimmed by 4 bases and V by 5 bases; bases with no gene match: 2. Germline V lookup: CDR1 DFQATT, CDR2 SNEGSKA (reference sequence). CDR3 length equals 11 residues.

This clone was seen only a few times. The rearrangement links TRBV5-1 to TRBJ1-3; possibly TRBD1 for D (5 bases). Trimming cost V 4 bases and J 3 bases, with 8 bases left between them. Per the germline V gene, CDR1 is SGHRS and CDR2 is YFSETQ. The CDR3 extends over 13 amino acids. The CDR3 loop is CASSRDFGNTIYF. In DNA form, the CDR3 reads TGCGCCAGCAGCCGGGACTTTGGAAACACCATATATTTT.

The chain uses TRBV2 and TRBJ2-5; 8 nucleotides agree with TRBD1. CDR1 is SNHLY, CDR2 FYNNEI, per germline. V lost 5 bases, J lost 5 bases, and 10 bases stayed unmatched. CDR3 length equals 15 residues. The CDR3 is CASSRTGGRGETQYF. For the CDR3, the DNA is TGTGCCAGCAGTCGAACAGGGGGACGGGGGGAGACCCAGTACTTC.

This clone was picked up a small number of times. The CDR3 sequence is CASSQDSYIDNWGEKLFF. The CDR3 nucleotides read TGCGCCAGCAGCCAAGATTCCTACATCGATAATTGGGGAGAAAAACTGTTTTTT. The V call is TRBV4-3, the J call TRBJ1-4; D is undetermined. The CDR3 totals 18 residues. Between the trimmed V and J ends, which lost 0 bases and 8 bases, there was a span of 22 bases. The V gene's germline CDR1 is LGHNA and CDR2 YSLEER.

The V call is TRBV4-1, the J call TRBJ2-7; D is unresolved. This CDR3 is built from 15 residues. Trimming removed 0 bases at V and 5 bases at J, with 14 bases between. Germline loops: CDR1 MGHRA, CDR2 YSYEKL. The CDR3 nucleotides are TGCGCCAGCAGCCAAGATTACCGCCCATGGCACGAGCAGTACTTC. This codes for CASSQDYRPWHEQYF.

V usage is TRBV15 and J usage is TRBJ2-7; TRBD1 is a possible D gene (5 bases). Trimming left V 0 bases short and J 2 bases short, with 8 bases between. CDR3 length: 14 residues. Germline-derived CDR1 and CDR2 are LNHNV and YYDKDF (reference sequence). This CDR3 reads CATSRDVGAYEQYF. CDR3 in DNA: TGTGCCACCAGCAGAGATGTAGGGGCCTACGAGCAGTACTTC.

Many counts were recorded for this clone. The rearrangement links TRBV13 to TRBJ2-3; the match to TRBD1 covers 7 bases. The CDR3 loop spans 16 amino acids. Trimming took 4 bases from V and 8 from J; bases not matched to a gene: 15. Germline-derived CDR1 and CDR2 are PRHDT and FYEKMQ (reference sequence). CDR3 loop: CASSSLRAVQGVTQYF. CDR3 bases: TGTGCCAGCAGCTCACTCCGGGCCGTCCAGGGGGTTACGCAGTATTTT.

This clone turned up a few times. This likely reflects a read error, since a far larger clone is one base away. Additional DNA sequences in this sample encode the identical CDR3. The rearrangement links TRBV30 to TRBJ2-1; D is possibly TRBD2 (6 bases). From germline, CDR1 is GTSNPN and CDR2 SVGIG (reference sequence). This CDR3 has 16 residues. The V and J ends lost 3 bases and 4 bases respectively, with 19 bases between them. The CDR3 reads CAWRVGGAGHYNEQFF. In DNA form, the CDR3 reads TGTGCCTGGAGAGTAGGTGGAGCGGGCCATTACAATGAGCAGTTCTTC. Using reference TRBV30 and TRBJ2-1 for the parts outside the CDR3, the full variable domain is SQTIHQWPATLVQPVGSPLSLECTVEGTSNPNLYWYRQAAGRGLQLLFYSVGIGQISSEVPQNLSASRPQDRQFILSSKKLLLSDSGFYLCAWRVGGAGHYNEQFFGPGTRLTVL.

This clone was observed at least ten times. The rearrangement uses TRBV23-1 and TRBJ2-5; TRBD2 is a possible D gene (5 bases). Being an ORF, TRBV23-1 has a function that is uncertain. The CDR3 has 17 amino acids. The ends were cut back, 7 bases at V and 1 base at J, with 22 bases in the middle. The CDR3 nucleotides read TGCGCCAGCACCCCTAAGTCACCCCGGACTCGCCAAGAGACCCAGTACTTC. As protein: CASTPKSPRTRQETQYF.

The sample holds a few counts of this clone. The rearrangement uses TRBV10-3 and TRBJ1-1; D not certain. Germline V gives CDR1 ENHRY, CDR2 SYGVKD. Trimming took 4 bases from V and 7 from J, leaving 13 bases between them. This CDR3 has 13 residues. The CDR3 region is CAISADPGVEAFF. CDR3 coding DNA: TGTGCCATCAGTGCGGACCCCGGTGTTGAAGCTTTCTTT.